This passage covers 29 T cell receptor beta chains from one sample sequenced in a study of blood T cell repertoires in COVID-19. TCRdb's copy holds only in-frame clones and misses some; the assay was immunoSEQ multiplex PCR. The sample contains 95,000 to 110,000 clones, approximately 89% of which appear only once. Material for sequencing was peripheral blood. The receptors here all came from a woman of 80 years or more in a cohort sampled during active COVID-19.

The chain has TRBV3-1 (or the pseudogene TRBV3-2) and TRBJ2-5; 13 bases align to TRBD2. Germline V lookup: CDR1 LGHDT, CDR2 YNNKEL (reference sequence). The J segment lost 9 bases and the V segment lost 0 bases, leaving 4 bases of the junction unmatched. The CDR3 has 15 residues. The CDR3 sequence is CASSQERTSGGPQYF. Here the CDR3 DNA reads TGTGCCAGCAGCCAAGAGAGGACTAGCGGGGGTCCCCAGTACTTC.

J is TRBJ2-5 and V is TRBV11-2; maybe TRBD2 (5 bases). Trimming took off 0 bases at V and 5 bases at J, with 13 bases between the two ends. Germline V CDR1 and CDR2: SGHAT, FQNNGV. The CDR3 is made up of 15 amino acids. The CDR3 DNA reads TGTGCCAGCAGCTTAGATGTGGGAGTCTTTGAGACCCAGTACTTC. As protein: CASSLDVGVFETQYF.

The chain has TRBV29-1 and TRBJ2-7; tentatively, D is TRBD2 (6 bases). Trimming cost V 6 bases and J 10 bases, with 25 bases left between them. Germline V gene sequence: CDR1 SQVTM, CDR2 ANQGSEA. This CDR3 comprises 14 residues. The chain's CDR3 is CSVGPGTLTAQQYF. The CDR3, as DNA: TGCAGCGTGGGACCCGGGACTCTAACCGCCCAACAGTACTTC.

The chain recombines TRBV3-1 (or the pseudogene TRBV3-2) with TRBJ2-3; 7 bases match TRBD1. This CDR3 comprises 16 residues. Per germline, CDR1 LGHDT and CDR2 YNNKEL (reference sequence). J lost 4 bases, V lost 4 bases, and 11 bases had no gene match. CDR3 coding DNA: TGTGCCAGCAGCCCCCTAGGGGGACAGCTTGCAGATACGCAGTATTTT. Translation gives CASSPLGGQLADTQYF.

This clone was observed a handful of times. The genes are TRBV30 and TRBJ1-3; no clear D. Germline V gene lookup returns CDR1 GTSNPN and CDR2 SVGIG (reference sequence). The V gene lost 2 bases and the J gene lost 7 bases, with 12 bases spanning the gap. CDR3 length equals 13 residues. Here the CDR3 DNA reads TGTGCCTGGAGTAGAACAGCGGGTAACACCATATATTTT. It yields the protein CAWSRTAGNTIYF.

The chain joins TRBV2 to TRBJ1-6; D is undetermined. The CDR3 length is 13 residues. The germline CDR1 and CDR2 sequences are SNHLY and FYNNEI. The V end was cut by 7 bases, the J end by 7 bases, with 11 bases between. CDR3 residues: CASISDGNSPLHF. CDR3 in DNA: TGTGCCAGCATAAGCGACGGGAATTCACCCCTCCACTTT.

V is TRBV4-1 and J is TRBJ2-1; 9 bases match TRBD2. CDR1 is MGHRA, CDR2 YSYEKL, per germline. This CDR3 is built from 16 residues. The J segment lost 6 bases and the V segment lost 1 base, leaving 7 bases of the junction unmatched. The CDR3 coding sequence is TGCGCCAGCAGCCAAGGTGTGCGGGGGGGCTTCAATGAGCAGTTCTTC. Amino acid sequence: CASSQGVRGGFNEQFF.

CDR3: CAISSGGGTDTQYF. DNA for the CDR3: TGTGCCATTAGTTCAGGGGGCGGCACAGATACGCAGTATTTT. The chain joins TRBV10-3 to TRBJ2-3; 8 bases line up with TRBD1. Germline CDR1 reads ENHRY; CDR2 reads SYGVKD. With V trimmed by 9 bases and J by 1 base, 6 bases remained unmatched. The CDR3 extends over 14 amino acids.

The chain is built from TRBV18 and TRBJ1-3; D ambiguous. The germline V gene has CDR1 KGHSH and CDR2 LQKENI. Trimming took off 0 bases at V and 0 bases at J, with 6 bases between the two ends. CDR3 size: 15 residues. In nucleotides, the CDR3 is TGTGCCAGCTCACCACCACAGAGCTCTGGAAACACCATATATTTT. Protein product: CASSPPQSSGNTIYF. Full variable domain (missing parts from reference TRBV18 and TRBJ1-3): NAGVMQNPRHLVRRRGQEARLRCSPMKGHSHVYWYRQLPEEGLKFMVYLQKENIIDESGMPKERFSAEFPKEGPSILRIQQVVRGDSAAYFCASSPPQSSGNTIYFGEGSWLTVV.

J is TRBJ2-3 and V is TRBV2; tentative D call: TRBD2 (6 bases). Trimming took 8 bases from V and 5 from J, leaving 14 bases between them. The CDR3 sequence is 13 residues long. Germline V CDR1 and CDR2: SNHLY, FYNNEI. The CDR3 DNA is TGTGCCAGCCTGGGTCCGGGGGAAGATACGCAGTATTTT. This codes for CASLGPGEDTQYF. The entire variable domain, with the rest obtained from reference TRBV2 and TRBJ2-3, is as follows: EPEVTQTPSHQVTQMGQEVILRCVPISNHLYFYWYRQILGQKVEFLVSFYNNEISEKSEIFDDQFSVERPDGSNFTLKIRSTKLEDSAMYFCASLGPGEDTQYFGPGTRLTVL.

This clone was counted between two and nine times. The chain links TRBV3-1 (or the pseudogene TRBV3-2) to TRBJ2-1; D unresolved. Trimming removed 4 bases from V and 8 bases from J, with 12 bases in between. Germline V gene data show CDR1 as LGHDT and CDR2 as YNNKEL (reference sequence). This CDR3 region has 13 residues. The CDR3 nucleotides read TGTGCCAGCAGCCCCCCGGCGGTGTATGAGCAGTTCTTC. It is translated as CASSPPAVYEQFF.

The genes are TRBV24-1 and TRBJ2-6; no clear D. This CDR3 is 16 amino acids long. Germline V CDR1 and CDR2: KGHDR, SFDVKD. V gave up 4 bases and J gave up 4 bases, with 13 bases separating them. CDR3 sequence: CATSDAGLPGANVLTF. DNA of the CDR3: TGTGCCACCAGTGACGCAGGTTTGCCGGGGGCCAACGTCCTGACTTTC.

DNA for the CDR3: TGTGCCAGCAGGCTCGACAGGGTTGGGACTGAAGCTTTCTTT. It yields the protein CASRLDRVGTEAFF. This chain joins TRBV7-2 and TRBJ1-1; the match to TRBD1 covers 7 bases. Germline CDR1 is SGHTA and CDR2 is FQGNSA. The CDR3 length is 14 residues. J gave up 5 bases and V 6 bases, and 9 bases lay outside the gene matches.

This clone was seen just once. This chain links TRBV11-3 with TRBJ2-1, with a possible D match to TRBD2 (5 bases). This CDR3 region has 14 residues. The ends were cut back, 3 bases at V and 3 bases at J, with 9 bases in the middle. Looked up from germline, CDR1 is SGHNT and CDR2 is YENEEA. CDR3 in DNA: TGTGCCAGCAGCTTGGGTGGGAGCTACAATGAGCAGTTCTTC. It encodes CASSLGGSYNEQFF.

V and J are TRBV11-2 and TRBJ2-1; perhaps TRBD2 as D (5 bases). This CDR3 is built from 11 residues. Germline V gene lookup returns CDR1 SGHAT and CDR2 FQNNGV. The V end was cut by 3 bases, the J end by 13 bases, with 10 bases between. The CDR3 nucleotides read TGTGCCAGCAGCTTCGAGGGCTTACAGTTCTTC. Translated, it gives CASSFEGLQFF.

V and J are TRBV5-4 and TRBJ2-1, with a possible D match to TRBD1 (5 bases). CDR3 length: 15 residues. Trimming took 1 base from V and 5 from J, leaving 13 bases between them. The germline V gene has CDR1 SGHNT and CDR2 YYREEE (reference sequence). The CDR3 is CASSLPLGLHNEQFF. The CDR3 nucleotides are TGTGCCAGCAGCTTGCCTCTGGGGCTTCACAATGAGCAGTTCTTC.

The chain couples TRBV6-1 to TRBJ2-7; the D is unclear. This CDR3 comprises 12 residues. Germline assignment: CDR1 MNHNS and CDR2 SASEGT. V lost 0 bases and J 9 bases, leaving 9 bases between the germline ends. The CDR3 sequence is CASSEAHYRQYF. CDR3 sequence (DNA): TGTGCCAGCAGTGAAGCCCACTACCGGCAGTACTTC.

The V and J genes are TRBV12-5 and TRBJ2-3; D is uncertain. Germline assignment: CDR1 LGHNT and CDR2 FRNRAP. The V and J ends lost 1 base and 5 bases respectively, with 4 bases between them. This CDR3 has 12 residues. The CDR3 loop reads CASGLAGDTQYF. The CDR3 region has the DNA TGTGCTAGTGGTTTGGCAGGAGATACGCAGTATTTT.

The rearrangement links TRBV2 to TRBJ2-2, with D possibly TRBD1 on 6 matching bases. This CDR3 comprises 14 residues. CDR1 and CDR2 (germline): SNHLY, FYNNEI. V dropped 5 bases and J dropped 3 bases, with 10 bases sitting between them. CDR3 in DNA: TGTGCCAGCAGTATCCGACAGGACACCGGGGAGCTGTTTTTT. Translation gives CASSIRQDTGELFF.

The J gene is TRBJ2-7, the V gene TRBV6-5; D may be TRBD1 (7 bases). The CDR3 is made up of 12 amino acids. The germline V gene encodes CDR1 MNHEY and CDR2 SVGAGI. The CDR3 bases are TGTGCTGGGGGGAAGGGGGCTAGAGAGCAGTACTTC. Translation: CAGGKGAREQYF.

The chain is built from TRBV15 and TRBJ2-1; 9 nucleotides agree with TRBD2. From germline, CDR1 is LNHNV and CDR2 YYDKDF (reference sequence). Losses at the gene ends were 5 bases for V and 9 bases for J; bases not matched to a gene: 5. The CDR3 is made up of 13 amino acids. Written as DNA, the CDR3 is TGTGCCACCAGCCGCGGGGGGGGTCCTGAGCAGTTCTTC. It yields the protein CATSRGGGPEQFF. Drawing the rest from reference TRBV15 and TRBJ2-1, the complete variable domain is DAMVIQNPRYQVTQFGKPVTLSCSQTLNHNVMYWYQQKSSQAPKLLFHYYDKDFNNEADTPDNFQSRRPNTSFCFLDIRSPGLGDTAMYLCATSRGGGPEQFFGPGTRLTVL.

This chain uses TRBV27 with TRBJ2-7, with D perhaps TRBD2 (7 bases). V lost 6 bases and J lost 2, with 14 bases in between. The CDR3 extends over 14 amino acids. The germline CDR1 and CDR2 sequences are MNHEY and SMNVEV (reference sequence). The CDR3 sequence is CASSSVGGPYEQYF. The CDR3 nucleotides read TGTGCCAGCAGCTCGGTCGGGGGGCCCTACGAGCAGTACTTC.

The CDR3 bases are TGTGCCAGCAGCCAAGGAGGGATTAGCAATCAGCCCCAGCATTTT. Translating gives CASSQGGISNQPQHF. The chain combines TRBV14 with TRBJ1-5; D is unresolved. Germline assignment: CDR1 SGHDN and CDR2 FVKESK. The CDR3 is 15 amino acids. Trimming removed 1 base at V and 0 bases at J, with 7 bases between.

This sequence joins TRBV18 and TRBJ2-5; D remains unclear. The CDR3 runs to 14 residues. V lost 0 bases to trimming and J lost 0 bases, with 5 bases between them. CDR1 KGHSH and CDR2 LQKENI come from the germline V gene. The CDR3 protein is CASSPPHYQETQYF. The DNA for the CDR3 is TGTGCCAGCTCACCACCCCATTACCAAGAGACCCAGTACTTC.

The V call is TRBV29-1, the J call TRBJ2-3; the match to TRBD2 covers 9 bases. This CDR3 spans 13 amino acids. J was trimmed by 5 bases and V by 7 bases; bases with no gene match: 7. From germline, CDR1 is SQVTM and CDR2 ANQGSEA. The chain's CDR3 is CSASLAGRDTQYF. Written as DNA, the CDR3 is TGCAGCGCCAGCCTAGCGGGAAGAGATACGCAGTATTTT.

This rearrangement joins TRBV21-1 to TRBJ1-5; the DNA was not compared with TRBD1, the D call given in the table. TRBV21-1 is assigned pseudogene status. This CDR3 has 19 amino acids. CDR3 region: CASSKALSETNPYNQPQHF. The DNA for the CDR3 is TGTGCCAGCAGCAAAGCGCTTTCCGAGACAAACCCTTACAATCAGCCCCAGCATTTT.

J is TRBJ2-3 and V is TRBV15; 11 bases align to TRBD1. Germline CDR1 reads LNHNV; CDR2 reads YYDKDF (reference sequence). The trim removed 2 bases at V and 9 bases at J, leaving 10 bases unmatched. CDR3 length: 16 amino acids. The CDR3 sequence: CATSRPGQGGRGTQYF. CDR3 DNA sequence: TGTGCCACCAGCAGACCGGGACAGGGGGGTAGGGGGACGCAGTATTTT. Combining the CDR3 with reference TRBV15 and TRBJ2-3 gives the whole variable domain DAMVIQNPRYQVTQFGKPVTLSCSQTLNHNVMYWYQQKSSQAPKLLFHYYDKDFNNEADTPDNFQSRRPNTSFCFLDIRSPGLGDTAMYLCATSRPGQGGRGTQYFGPGTRLTVL.

This sequence joins TRBV18 and TRBJ2-7, with D perhaps matching TRBD1 (6 bases). Germline assignment: CDR1 KGHSH and CDR2 LQKENI. The germline V and J ends were trimmed by 0 bases and 1 base, with 10 bases remaining between them. The CDR3 length is 15 residues. The CDR3 sequence is CASSPPQGISYEQYF. DNA for the CDR3: TGTGCCAGCTCACCACCCCAGGGGATTTCCTACGAGCAGTACTTC.

V and J are TRBV5-1 and TRBJ1-1; D may be TRBD1 (5 bases). Germline loops: CDR1 SGHRS, CDR2 YFSETQ. This CDR3 is 16 amino acids long. V gave up 4 bases and J gave up 6 bases, with 22 bases separating them. CDR3 amino acids: CASSVTATLSRAEAFF. The DNA of the CDR3 is TGCGCCAGCAGCGTGACAGCAACTCTATCCCGAGCTGAAGCTTTCTTT.